This T cell receptor (beta chain) appears in the sequencing data of a study of CXCR3-negative and CXCR3-positive naive CD8 T cells. Study conclusions and caveats: More hydrophobic TRB CDR3s were found in CXCR3-positive naive cells than in CXCR3-negative naive cells. Each naive subset displayed comparably high diversity, whereas memory CD8+ cells displayed much lower diversity.

Through 5' RACE with UMI labels, the TRB cDNA libraries were prepared. TCRdb reprocessed the 5' RACE reads, with one entry per CDR3 protein and no DNA. The sample has fewer than 55,000 distinct CDR3 sequences. CDR3 size: 14 residues. Concerning this clonotype: Its antigen is not identified.

The rearrangement uses TRBV12-3 or TRBV12-4 and TRBJ2-7; the TRBD1 assignment by TCRdb is unverifiable without DNA. This receptor was identified in a human donor in good health. Some clones in this sample may be carry-over from other donors' samples. Sequencing was performed on naive CXCR3- CD8+ T cells from blood. The subset: CD45RO-CCR7+CD27+CD95- naive CD8+ T cells lacking CXCR3 (TNR3-). CDR3 region: CASSFGTGAYEQYF.